This T cell receptor beta chain was recovered during a study of vaccination and CD4 T cells after COVID-19. The Oncomine TCR Beta short-read assay sequenced DNA from cultured CD4+ T cells. In TCRdb, the PCR reads were re-called with MiXCR into one record per CDR3 protein. This table has roughly 11,000 distinct CDR3 sequences, roughly 47% appearing once. V was cut by 5 bases and J by 3 bases, with 7 bases left in between. This CDR3 spans 12 amino acids. The germline gives CDR1 SGHTA, CDR2 FQGNSA. As for treatment: approximately 11-day PBMC culture with coronavirus spike peptide pools or control peptides (ViraFEST assay). Culture conditions combined two million PBMCs per well with about 9.2 IU/ml IL-2 and approximately 11 ug/ml peptide pools. Fresh replacement IL-2 medium substituted for half the medium on days 3 and 7. As regards this clonotype: Its cognate antigen is unknown.

Sequencing used CD4+ T cells from blood, cultured in vitro. This clonotype was sampled from a human donor who had recovered from COVID-19. V is TRBV7-2 and J is TRBJ1-2; no clear D gene. This CDR3 is CASSQRDYGYTF. CDR3 sequence (DNA): TGTGCCAGCAGCCAACGGGACTATGGCTACACCTTC.